This T cell receptor beta chain was profiled in a study of blood T cells in healthy people across ages. Whole-study results and caveats: Older age coincided with a roughly linear decline in TCR beta diversity per million T cells.

A second PCR of roughly 7 to 11 cycles used a sample-barcoded 5' primer and a J-beta primer mix. TCRdb processed the 5' RACE reads anew with MiXCR; each CDR3 protein has one entry. The sample has around 1,800,000 distinct CDR3 sequences; 39% are singletons. This clonotype came up a few times. Its antigen is currently unknown. This sequence originates from a human donor in good health. The sequenced material came from blood.

CDR3 sequence reads: CASSLGSSGTDTQYF. The CDR3 DNA is TGTGCCAGCAGCTTAGGGTCTAGCGGGACAGATACGCAGTATTTT. The chain recombines TRBV7-2 with TRBJ2-3, with TRBD2 identical over 8 bases. The CDR3 is made up of 15 amino acids. V lost 1 base to trimming and J lost 3 bases; unmatched junction nucleotides: 3. The germline V gene has CDR1 SGHTA and CDR2 FQGNSA.